This T cell receptor beta chain is drawn from a study of identical twins. This clonotype occurred a few times. TCRdb re-derived calls from the 5' RACE reads in MiXCR, one entry per CDR3 protein. The repertoire includes roughly 250,000 distinct CDR3 sequences, roughly 7% of them detected once, and 3.6% sits in the top ten. V was trimmed by 2 bases and J by 6 bases, leaving 10 bases between them. Per the germline V gene, CDR1 is SNHLY and CDR2 is FYNNEI. The CDR3 contains 14 residues. This sample was also put to use in a study of yellow fever vaccine responses in identical twins.

This receptor was identified in a young woman in good health. The chain is built from TRBV2 and TRBJ2-2; a possible D gene is TRBD1 (5 bases). Sequenced material: memory (CD45RO+) T cells sorted from blood. Here the CDR3 DNA reads TGTGCCAGCAGTGAAAGCAGGGTCCCCGGGGAGCTGTTTTTT. It codes for CASSESRVPGELFF.